This TCR beta chain is from a study of vaccination effects on CD4 cells after COVID-19. Study summary: Two doses of either BNT162b2 or mRNA-1273 were given to each participant.

With 0 bases removed from V and 6 bases from J, the gap between germline ends came to 16 bases. Germline lookup yields CDR1 LGHNA and CDR2 YSLEER. This CDR3 contains 16 residues. Points on this clone: The antigen remains unidentified.

Study-wide points: Researchers reported few convalescent patients and no early post-infection timepoints in the study.

TCRdb keeps only in-frame clones here, not all; method: immunoSEQ multiplex PCR. Of tens of thousands of clones in the sample, about 69% were seen once. Pools of viral peptides were used by the ViraFEST assay to expand antigen-specific CD4+ T cells ahead of sequencing. A roughly 10-day culture period preceded the isolation of CD4+ T cells. Absence of prior SARS-CoV-2 infection characterized the vaccine recipients, who showed negative nucleocapsid antibodies. IL-2 at around 9.8 IU/ml and peptides at approximately 9.5 ug/ml were added to cultured PBMC, two million per well. This chain links TRBV4-3 with TRBJ2-3; tentatively, D is TRBD1 or TRBD2 (5 bases each). The specimen comprised CD4+ T cells from PBMCs cultured with HCoV-NL63 spike peptides, sampled before COVID-19 vaccination. This receptor was identified in a human donor who received a COVID-19 vaccine. Written as DNA, the CDR3 is TGCGCCAGCAGCCAAGATTGGCCTAGGGGAGCGGATACGCAGTATTTT. Protein product: CASSQDWPRGADTQYF.